This TCR beta chain comes out of a study of lymphopenia after photon versus proton radiotherapy. Findings and caveats of the study: Only patients who died were analyzed for survival; proton advantage is unproven.

Repertoires were generated with immunoSEQ multiplex PCR, while TCRdb's copy carries only in-frame clones and drops some. There are 150,000 to 200,000 clones in the sample; roughly nine tenths occur only once, and less than 6% lies in the top ten. This CDR3 region has 17 residues. About this clone itself: Its antigen is still unknown.

V and J are TRBV21-1 and TRBJ1-5; whether TRBD1, the table's D call, matches the DNA was not checked. TRBV21-1 is tagged as a pseudogene. The source of this sequence is a man in his fifties with gastric cancer. This material consisted of peripheral blood, taken from a patient treated with photon-based radiotherapy. The CDR3 sequence is CASSKGETDPSNQPQHF. For the CDR3, the DNA is TGTGCCAGCAGCAAAGGCGAGACAGACCCTAGCAATCAGCCCCAGCATTTT.